The entry that follows covers one TCR beta chain sequence. This record comes from a study of blood T cell repertoires in COVID-19. Across the study: T cells, B-cell-depleted T cells, or PBMCs provided the cDNA or gDNA that served as material.

Only in-frame clones appear in the TCRdb table, and some are missing; sequencing was by immunoSEQ multiplex PCR. The repertoire holds around 260,000 clones, with 80% to 90% as singletons. Per the germline V gene, CDR1 is MDHEN and CDR2 is SYDVKM. This CDR3 is 14 amino acids long. Trimming cost V 5 bases and J 4 bases, with 13 bases left between them. Clinical histories supplied by participants themselves formed the basis of cohort assignment. The chain uses TRBV28 and TRBJ2-3; weak D call: TRBD1 (6 bases). The sequenced material came from PBMCs or T cells enriched from blood (not recorded which). The clonotype comes from a woman in her twenties or thirties who had recovered from COVID-19. CDR3 loop: CASSPHRVADTQYF. In DNA, the CDR3 is TGTGCCAGCAGTCCTCACAGGGTAGCAGATACGCAGTATTTT.